Reported below is one TCR beta chain. Its matching antigen is unknown. This record comes from a study of cytomegalovirus exposure and HLA in healthy donors. Turning to the study itself: Caucasian-associated ancestry cluster membership applied to around 76% of approximately 420 genotyped donors.

Findings and limits, study-wide: Analyses of presence and absence presupposed an approximately uniform sequencing depth across donors.

Unrecorded immune exposures were likely, despite nominal health at sampling. This CDR3 contains 14 residues. The PCR contained 60 Vbeta and 13 Jbeta primers. TCRdb's copy holds only in-frame clones and misses some; the assay was immunoSEQ multiplex PCR. The sample shows around 130,000 clones, about 8.5% of them seen only once. The chain carries TRBV21-1 and TRBJ2-5; TRBD2, the table's D call, lacks a check against the DNA. TRBV21-1 is a pseudogene segment. The sequenced sample consisted of PBMCs. This TCR came from a man aged 40-49 years in good health and CMV-seronegative. The CDR3 sequence: CASSNGGYQETQYF. The CDR3, as DNA: TGTGCCAGCAGCAATGGAGGGTACCAAGAGACCCAGTACTTC.